The TCR beta chain described here comes from a study of tumor and adjacent non-tumor tissue in lung cancer (dated 2018 in TCRdb). For the wider study: Of the cohort, some 12 patients had adenocarcinoma, 2 had squamous cell carcinoma and 1 had small cell lung cancer. Some 30 paired specimens, one tumor and one normal lung sample per patient, were profiled by TCRbeta CDR3 sequencing. In total, sequencing yielded 130,000,000 or so productive TCRbeta reads, which works out to an average of around 4.2 million reads per sample. The 15 enrolled patients, of whom approximately 10 were men and 5 were women, were aged about 30 to 80 years and were diagnosed with TNM stage I to III disease. The study compared bulk TCRbeta repertoires from lung tumor tissue and matched distant non-tumor lung tissue of roughly 14 lung cancer patients.

The library was built by means of multiplex PCR. Sequencer: Illumina HiSeq 2500. TCRbeta libraries were constructed through three rounds of nested PCR with primers (Table S4) according to protocols modified from ARM-PCR. PCR products of 200-500 bp were gel-excised and purified with the QIAquick gel extraction kit before sequencing. The paper's data handling went like this. Trimmomatic was used to clean the reads, FLASH was used to merge the reads into complete CDR3 sequences, and MiTCR was used to assign the reads to V(D)J germline segments. Clonal diversity was calculated as the inverse Simpson's index using VDJtools. In-frame sequences without a premature stop codon were defined as productive reads. TCRdb's own reprocessing of the public reads used fastp at Q25 and MiXCR and kept productive beta chains. All rows with the same CDR3 protein become a single entry with the most common DNA and genes. TCRdb, not the authors, supplied the V and J calls. The sample table records 80,000 or so distinct CDR3 sequences; about 82% of these occur just once. The leading ten clones occupy about half of the sample.

As regards this clonotype: Its recognized antigen is unknown. Nothing much larger sits one base from this clone, and base qualities are not available.

Study-wide conclusions, independent of this receptor: Tumor tissue showed significantly higher TCR diversity (inverse Simpson) than normal lung tissue, at 431.37 vs 166.20 (P = 0.0075, Mann-Whitney U test). Peripheral blood was not sequenced, so blood TCRbeta repertoires were not examined in the lung cancer patients of the study. Only approximately 16 patients were included in the cohort, and the need for larger samples and more detailed clinical data was noted by the authors. Younger patients had significantly higher TCR diversity, and higher tumor TCR diversity was associated with shorter overall and disease-free survival. The top 100 clones accounted for a significantly larger cumulative portion of the repertoire in normal lung than in tumor tissue. The sequencing platform is not named in the methods, and unique molecular identifiers are not mentioned.

RNA was isolated from bulk, unsorted tissue, and RNA quality was assessed with a NanoDrop ND-1000 and an Agilent 2100. Distant non-tumor tissue taken more than 3 cm from the tumor edge was used as the normal lung sample. Donors were newly diagnosed lung cancer patients admitted for thoracic surgery in China between August and November 2014, without prior chemotherapy. Patients who had received previous radiotherapy or chemotherapy, or who had another concurrent cancer, were excluded from the study. Pieces of surgical tissue measuring about 1-2 cm3 were kept in RNAlater solution and held at -80 degrees C until needed. Taken from the germline V gene, the CDR1 and CDR2 loops are SGHAT and FQNNGV. The CDR3 holds 14 amino acids from the cysteine to the phenylalanine. The sequence is cut down to CDR3 DNA, 42 bases in frame from base 1. V sheds 7 bases and J sheds 8 bases, leaving 20 bases between their ends.

The sequence links TRBV11-2 to TRBJ1-1, with TRBD1 as a weak D call on 5 bases. This receptor was taken from a man aged 55 to 70 with non-small cell lung cancer. The sequenced sample was distant non-tumor lung tissue. The nucleotides are TGTGCCAGCAACATAGTCGGGAGGGGTACCGAAGCTTTCTTT. Its amino acids are CASNIVGRGTEAFF.